This T cell receptor beta chain was captured by sequencing in a study of PD-L1 blockade in urothelial cancer. Looking at the study overall: Blood analysis occurred 3 weeks (second dose) and 6 weeks after treatment start. A median approximately 140,000 T cells were found in blood samples.

The data were produced by immunoSEQ multiplex PCR, yet TCRdb's version contains in-frame clones alone and is incomplete. The data show around 100,000 clones, with under 85% seen just once and 2% to 2.5% held by the top ten. The CDR3 is 14 residues long. Germline loops: CDR1 KGHSH, CDR2 LQKENI. V lost 3 bases and J lost 6, with 12 bases in between. This clonotype originated in a man in his fifties with urothelial cancer. The rearrangement joins TRBV18 to TRBJ2-1; D might be TRBD2 (5 bases). The sequencing here drew on PBMCs, taken around atezolizumab (anti-PD-L1) treatment. The CDR3 DNA follows: TGTGCCAGCTCACCCTCCGGACTCCGCAATGAGCAGTTCTTC. Its protein is CASSPSGLRNEQFF. Supplemented by reference TRBV18 and TRBJ2-1, the full variable domain reads NAGVMQNPRHLVRRRGQEARLRCSPMKGHSHVYWYRQLPEEGLKFMVYLQKENIIDESGMPKERFSAEFPKEGPSILRIQQVVRGDSAAYFCASSPSGLRNEQFFGPGTRLTVL.